This paragraph reports one T cell receptor (beta chain). Its antigen has not been determined. Base quality data are lacking; no much larger clone is found one base away. The CDR3 regions of human TCRbeta chains were analyzed by immunosequencing. In the authors' own workflow: Repertoire TCRs were matched against a reference library of SARS-CoV-2-specific TCRs generated with the MIRA antigen-specificity platform. Breadth was defined as the fraction of unique TCRs that were SARS-CoV-2-associated. Depth was defined as the fraction of total T cells that were SARS-CoV-2-associated. Each spike-specific TCR was assigned to its reactive spike region and to a CD4 or CD8 class using the MIRA data. Log10-transformed breadth and depth values were compared by one-way ANOVA with Sidak's multiple comparisons tests. TCRdb re-hosts the immuneACCESS table, in-frame sequences only. Its copies lack some clones; in the studies checked, an unresolved V gene accounts for under half of them, and the cause for the rest is not known. The V and J calls and clone size were taken over from that table, and D and trimming were inferred from the DNA. Counted in this sample were about 130,000 clones; around 93% of them appeared once. About 9.1% of the sample is taken by the ten largest.

Deletion took 3 bases off V and 3 bases off J, with a span of 2 bases between the germline ends. The CDR3 contains 10 residues, cysteine and phenylalanine counted. Here the CDR3 DNA is all that survives: 30 bases in frame from base 1. CDR1 and CDR2 are drawn from the germline V gene (reference sequence): DFQATT, SNEGSKA. The sample originates from a study of T cell responses to AZD1222 COVID-19 vaccine (dated by TCRdb to about 2021). Regarding the study in general: Because spike-specific TCR depth and breadth did not differ between the two schedules, AZD1222 recipients who got a second dose at roughly 4 weeks were pooled with those who got a second dose at roughly 12 weeks. TCR sequencing was performed for about 240 trial participants, of whom about 200 were given two doses of AZD1222 and approximately 25 were given two doses of MenACWY control vaccine. Trial participants were enrolled into age subgroups of 18-55, 56-69 and 70-plus years, which contained around 150, 29 and 61 TCR-sequenced participants, respectively.

Paper-wide results and their limitations: The whole spike protein was spanned by vaccine-associated CD4 TCRs, and dominant responses were seen in regions 160-218 and 743-854. Because no day 14 peak-response samples were available, the repertoires could be characterized only after the peak T cell response. Most participants were white British and females outnumbered males, and the authors suggested that clonal diversity may have been underestimated. Reportedly, almost half of the unique spike-specific TCRs recognized epitopes lying outside the regions that are mutated in the B.1.351 and B.1.1.7 variants. In the small 56-69-year group, the increase in depth fell short of significance, most likely because of low power. Conclusions about previously exposed vaccinees are limited because only five to seven AZD1222 recipients were SARS-CoV-2 seropositive at baseline. A significant rise in spike-specific TCR breadth and depth was observed after two AZD1222 doses relative to day 0 and relative to MenACWY recipients.

The time point label on this specimen signifies: baseline before first vaccination. Vaccinee samples were obtained from the UK trials COV001 and COV002, which included a single-blind randomized controlled phase 2/3 trial of AZD1222 (ChAdOx1 nCoV-19) in healthy adults. For TCRbeta chain sequencing, PBMC samples were collected from trial participants at day 0 and at day 28 after the second dose. The source was peripheral blood, collected on day 0 of AZD1222 vaccination. The receptor's source is an adult in good health. Recombination linked TRBV20-1 to TRBJ1-1; the D gene cannot be named for sure. The CDR3 region reads CSASDTEAFF. The DNA reads as follows: TGCAGTGCTAGTGACACTGAAGCTTTCTTT.